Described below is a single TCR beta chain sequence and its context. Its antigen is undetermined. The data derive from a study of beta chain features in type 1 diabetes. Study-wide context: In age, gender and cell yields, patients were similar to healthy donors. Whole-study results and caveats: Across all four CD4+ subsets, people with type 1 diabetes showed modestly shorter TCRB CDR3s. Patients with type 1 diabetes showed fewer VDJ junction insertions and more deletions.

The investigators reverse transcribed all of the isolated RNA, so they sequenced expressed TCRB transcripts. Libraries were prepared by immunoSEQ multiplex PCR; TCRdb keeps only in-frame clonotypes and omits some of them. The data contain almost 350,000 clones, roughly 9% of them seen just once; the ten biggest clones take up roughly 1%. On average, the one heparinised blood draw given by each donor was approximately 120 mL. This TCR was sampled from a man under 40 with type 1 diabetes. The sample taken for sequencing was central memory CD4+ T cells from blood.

The CDR3 region has the DNA TGCGCCAGCAGCGCGGGACAGCCTAACTATGGCTACACCTTC. Amino acid sequence: CASSAGQPNYGYTF. The rearrangement uses TRBV5-1 and TRBJ1-2; the match to TRBD1 covers 7 bases. The ends lost 4 bases at V and 0 bases at J; junction bases unmatched: 3. The V gene's germline CDR1 is SGHRS and CDR2 YFSETQ. The CDR3 totals 14 residues.